This T cell receptor (beta chain) came from a study of CD8 T cells in ankylosing spondylitis. Regarding the study as a whole: Significantly higher representation of disease-linked clones was reported for matched ankylosing spondylitis synovial fluid.

Notes on this clonotype: Its specificity is not known.

One entry per CDR3 protein results from TCRdb running MiXCR on the 5' RACE reads. This sample has about 360,000 distinct CDR3 sequences, with approximately 15% found just once. CDR3 length: 13 amino acids. CDR1 and CDR2 (germline): SQVTM, ANQGSEA. Trimming left V 7 bases short and J 6 bases short, with 18 bases between. The rearrangement uses TRBV29-1 and TRBJ1-2, with D uncertain. The sequenced sample consisted of blood, either unsorted or a sorted T cell fraction (not recorded which). This TCR came from a male donor with ankylosing spondylitis or in good health (not recorded which). CDR3 bases: TGCAGCGCCGAGGGCGGCAGATACGATGGCTACACCTTC. Translated: CSAEGGRYDGYTF.